The 32 T cell receptor beta chains listed next were all sequenced from one sample in a study of healthy donors' naive CD4 and CD8 T cells. Each TCR library used 500 ng of total RNA and a linear amplification protocol. In TCRdb, the reads were re-called with MiXCR into one record per CDR3 protein. The table includes some 190,000 distinct CDR3 sequences, around 70% detected once. Sample: naive CD4+ and CD8+ T cells sorted from blood, pooled from several donors. These receptors were taken from a pool of human donors in good health; the sample pools cells from several healthy donors.

This clonotype was seen a handful of times. The rearrangement joins TRBV29-1 to TRBJ2-3; D is perhaps TRBD2 (5 bases). The CDR3 spans 15 residues. V lost 4 bases and J 6 bases, leaving 20 bases between the germline ends. The germline CDR1 and CDR2 sequences are SQVTM and ANQGSEA. The DNA of the CDR3 is TGCAGCGTTGGGAGGCTTCGTAGGACGGCGGATACGCAGTATTTT. It encodes CSVGRLRRTADTQYF.

The chain carries TRBV27 and TRBJ1-1; D gene uncertain. This CDR3 region has 13 residues. The germline V gene encodes CDR1 MNHEY and CDR2 SMNVEV (reference sequence). V gave up 5 bases and J gave up 6 bases, with 13 bases separating them. Here the CDR3 reads CASSIYTGAEAFF. In DNA, the CDR3 is TGTGCCAGCAGTATCTACACGGGCGCTGAAGCTTTCTTT.

This chain uses TRBV29-1 with TRBJ2-1, with D unresolved. Germline V CDR1 and CDR2: SQVTM, ANQGSEA. The CDR3 contains 15 residues. V gave up 0 bases and J gave up 1 base, with 10 bases separating them. Here the CDR3 reads CSVEDLGLSYNEQFF. The CDR3 region has the DNA TGCAGCGTTGAAGATCTCGGGCTTTCCTACAATGAGCAGTTCTTC.

J is TRBJ1-6 and V is TRBV29-1, with TRBD1 matching over 7 bases. Looked up from germline, CDR1 is SQVTM and CDR2 is ANQGSEA. The CDR3 runs 14 residues. With V trimmed by 5 bases and J by 7 bases, 8 bases remained unmatched. Here the CDR3 DNA reads TGCAGCGTTTCCACAGGGGCTGAGAATTCACCCCTCCACTTT. This gives the protein CSVSTGAENSPLHF.

The J gene is TRBJ1-3, the V gene TRBV27; 7 bases line up with TRBD1. The CDR3 runs 21 residues. Trimming at V came to 0 bases and at J to 1 base, leaving 18 bases not matched to a gene. The germline gives CDR1 MNHEY, CDR2 SMNVEV (reference sequence). In DNA, the CDR3 is TGTGCCAGCAGTTTATCCTCTCCAGCCGGGACAGAAAATAAGTCTGGAAACACCATATATTTT. Translated: CASSLSSPAGTENKSGNTIYF.

CDR3 in DNA: TGTGCCAGCAGCTTAGTGCAGGGGGGAAACACCATATATTTT. This gives the protein CASSLVQGGNTIYF. The J gene is TRBJ1-3, the V gene TRBV7-8; D possibly corresponds to TRBD1 (6 bases). The germline V gene has CDR1 SGHVS and CDR2 FQNEAQ. V lost 1 base, J lost 4 bases, and 8 bases lay in between. The CDR3 consists of 14 residues.

The gene calls are TRBV2 and TRBJ2-7, with 11 bases fitting TRBD2. V shed 3 bases, J shed 7 bases, and the junction held 11 bases outside the gene matches. Germline V gene data show CDR1 as SNHLY and CDR2 as FYNNEI. The CDR3 runs to 16 residues. The CDR3 here is CASSDWGSGRASEQYV. In DNA, the CDR3 is TGTGCCAGCAGTGATTGGGGTAGCGGGAGGGCATCAGAGCAGTACGTC.

The chain couples TRBV11-1 to TRBJ2-1; unclear D gene. This CDR3 has 13 residues. Trimming pared 0 bases from V and 7 bases from J, leaving 7 bases between. Germline CDR1 and CDR2: SGHAT and FQDESV (reference sequence). The CDR3 is CASSLAPANEQFF. In DNA, the CDR3 is TGTGCCAGCAGCTTAGCGCCGGCGAATGAGCAGTTCTTC.

The chain uses TRBV10-3 and TRBJ2-1; D unresolved. The CDR3 spans 12 residues. In germline, CDR1 is ENHRY, CDR2 SYGVKD. Trimming left V 10 bases short and J 7 bases short, with 14 bases between. The CDR3 nucleotides are TGTGCCAGCGGACCGACTGGGAATGAGCAGTTCTTC. Protein: CASGPTGNEQFF.

V and J are TRBV29-1 and TRBJ2-2, with unresolved D. The CDR3 has 10 residues. The V gene lost 4 bases and the J gene lost 7 bases, with 4 bases spanning the gap. Germline values: CDR1 SQVTM, CDR2 ANQGSEA. This CDR3 is CSVGGGELFF. DNA for the CDR3: TGCAGCGTTGGGGGCGGGGAGCTGTTTTTT.

The genes are TRBV6-2 or TRBV6-3 and TRBJ2-7; the match to TRBD2 covers 9 bases. Germline assignment: CDR1 MNHEY and CDR2 SVGEGT. Unmatched junction bases numbered 10, after V lost 8 bases and J lost 2 bases. CDR3 size: 15 residues. In nucleotides, the CDR3 is TGTGCCAGCGACAACTTAGCGGGGGAGACCTACGAGCAGTACTTC. Translation: CASDNLAGETYEQYF.

The rearrangement joins TRBV29-1 to TRBJ1-3; D remains unclear. Germline CDR1 is SQVTM and CDR2 is ANQGSEA. This CDR3 is 14 amino acids long. The V and J ends lost 5 bases and 0 bases respectively, with 11 bases between them. DNA for the CDR3: TGCAGCGTTACCCTGGATATCTCTGGAAACACCATATATTTT. The encoded protein is CSVTLDISGNTIYF.

This clonotype was observed a handful of times. This chain joins TRBV6-5 and TRBJ1-6, with a tentative D call TRBD1 (5 bases). Trimming removed 2 bases from V and 5 bases from J, with 10 bases in between. CDR1 MNHEY and CDR2 SVGAGI come from the germline V gene. The CDR3 sequence is 15 residues long. The CDR3 region is CASSYRGFDNSPLHF. The CDR3 coding sequence is TGTGCCAGCAGTTACAGGGGCTTCGATAATTCACCCCTCCACTTT.

The chain is built from TRBV5-1 and TRBJ1-2; D gene unclear. This CDR3 has 16 residues. Trimming pared 2 bases from V and 2 bases from J, leaving 16 bases between. The germline V gene has CDR1 SGHRS and CDR2 YFSETQ. CDR3 amino acids: CASSLTASAKNYGYTF. Written as DNA, the CDR3 is TGCGCCAGCAGCTTAACGGCGTCAGCGAAAAACTATGGCTACACCTTC.

The chain is built from TRBV29-1 and TRBJ2-3; D gene unclear. With 0 bases removed from V and 5 bases from J, the gap between germline ends came to 18 bases. Germline V gives CDR1 SQVTM, CDR2 ANQGSEA. This CDR3 is built from 16 residues. CDR3: CSVEDAHTNFLDTQYF. The DNA of the CDR3 is TGCAGCGTTGAAGATGCCCACACAAATTTCCTAGATACGCAGTATTTT.

This clonotype came up a few times. This chain connects TRBV29-1 to TRBJ1-2, with D perhaps matching TRBD1 (5 bases). V gave up 6 bases and J gave up 0 bases, with 14 bases separating them. The CDR3 sequence is 14 residues long. Per the germline V gene, CDR1 is SQVTM and CDR2 is ANQGSEA. The CDR3 region is CSVARDLANYGYTF. CDR3 sequence (DNA): TGCAGCGTGGCCCGGGACCTAGCTAACTATGGCTACACCTTC.

This clonotype was seen a handful of times. The V gene is TRBV6-6, the J gene TRBJ1-6; a possible D gene is TRBD1 (6 bases). Germline V gene sequence: CDR1 MNHNY, CDR2 SVGAGI (reference sequence). There are 15 residues in the CDR3. Trimming took 2 bases from V and 7 from J, leaving 12 bases between them. Here the CDR3 reads CASSYQPGANSPLHF. DNA of the CDR3: TGTGCCAGCAGTTACCAACCGGGGGCAAATTCACCCCTCCACTTT.

The gene calls are TRBV4-3 and TRBJ1-1; D not resolved. Trimming took off 3 bases at V and 3 bases at J, with 17 bases between the two ends. Germline assignment: CDR1 LGHNA and CDR2 YSLEER. The CDR3 consists of 16 residues. CDR3 in amino acids: CASSHTFEMWDTEAFF. The CDR3 DNA reads TGCGCCAGCAGCCACACTTTTGAGATGTGGGACACTGAAGCTTTCTTT.

This rearrangement joins TRBV20-1 to TRBJ1-4; 7 bases agree with TRBD1. In germline, CDR1 is DFQATT, CDR2 SNEGSKA (reference sequence). The J segment lost 4 bases and the V segment lost 3 bases, leaving 2 bases of the junction unmatched. This CDR3 region has 13 residues. The CDR3 sequence: CSASRDSNEKLFF. CDR3 sequence (DNA): TGCAGTGCTAGTCGGGACAGTAATGAAAAACTGTTTTTT.

The gene calls are TRBV7-2 and TRBJ2-1, with 7 bases that match TRBD2. The CDR3 length is 17 residues. Germline V gives CDR1 SGHTA, CDR2 FQGNSA. V shed 5 bases, J shed 2 bases, and the junction held 12 bases outside the gene matches. CDR3 bases: TGTGCCAGCAGCCCCCGCCCACTAGCGCTGGCCTACAATGAGCAGTTCTTC. Translated, it gives CASSPRPLALAYNEQFF.

This chain uses TRBV5-6 with TRBJ2-1, with TRBD1 matching over 9 bases. Per germline, CDR1 SGHDT and CDR2 YYEEEE. This CDR3 has 15 residues. The ends lost 0 bases at V and 7 bases at J; junction bases unmatched: 5. The CDR3: CASSLGTGARNEQFF. CDR3 DNA sequence: TGTGCCAGCAGCTTGGGGACAGGGGCGAGGAATGAGCAGTTCTTC. Together with reference TRBV5-6 and TRBJ2-1, the CDR3 gives the full variable domain: DAGVTQSPTHLIKTRGQQVTLRCSPKSGHDTVSWYQQALGQGPQFIFQYYEEEERQRGNFPDRFSGHQFPNYSSELNVNALLLGDSALYLCASSLGTGARNEQFFGPGTRLTVL.

The chain links TRBV19 to TRBJ1-5; possibly TRBD1 for D (5 bases). Germline V lookup: CDR1 LNHDA, CDR2 SQIVND (reference sequence). V was trimmed by 8 bases and J by 2 bases, leaving 10 bases between them. The CDR3 covers 13 residues. In DNA, the CDR3 is TGTGCCAGTTCGGACAAGGGCAATCAGCCCCAGCATTTT. It is translated as CASSDKGNQPQHF.

V gene TRBV7-8 combines with J gene TRBJ1-1; 8 nucleotides line up with TRBD1. J was trimmed by 6 bases and V by 5 bases; bases with no gene match: 8. Germline V gives CDR1 SGHVS, CDR2 FQNEAQ. CDR3 size: 14 residues. DNA of the CDR3: TGTGCCAGCAGCCAAGGACAGGGTATGGCTGAAGCTTTCTTT. Translating it yields CASSQGQGMAEAFF.

This chain connects TRBV2 to TRBJ2-5, with 12 bases lining up with TRBD2. The CDR3 runs 16 residues. The ends lost 1 base at V and 2 bases at J; junction bases unmatched: 2. Germline CDR1 reads SNHLY; CDR2 reads FYNNEI. The CDR3, as DNA: TGTGCCAGCAGTGAAGGACTAGCGGGGGTTCAAGAGACCCAGTACTTC. It specifies CASSEGLAGVQETQYF.

The chain couples TRBV15 to TRBJ1-1, with 7 bases aligning to TRBD1. Looked up from germline, CDR1 is LNHNV and CDR2 is YYDKDF (reference sequence). CDR3 length: 14 residues. Losses at the gene ends were 8 bases for V and 0 bases for J; bases not matched to a gene: 6. The CDR3 is CATSKGGMNTEAFF. The CDR3 DNA is TGTGCCACCTCAAAAGGGGGCATGAACACTGAAGCTTTCTTT.

This clonotype was recorded a few times. The chain links TRBV19 to TRBJ2-3; TRBD1 aligns across 9 bases. The CDR3 length is 16 residues. Germline V gene data show CDR1 as LNHDA and CDR2 as SQIVND (reference sequence). Germline trimming cut 5 bases from V and 4 bases from J; bases unmatched to any gene: 10. This CDR3 is CASSDPDRGWADTQYF. CDR3 nucleotide sequence: TGTGCCAGTAGTGACCCGGACAGGGGTTGGGCAGATACGCAGTATTTT. The variable domain in full, with the rest retrieved from reference TRBV19 and TRBJ2-3, is DGGITQSPKYLFRKEGQNVTLSCEQNLNHDAMYWYRQDPGQGLRLIYYSQIVNDFQKGDIAEGYSVSREKKESFPLTVTSAQKNPTAFYLCASSDPDRGWADTQYFGPGTRLTVL.

The chain uses TRBV20-1 and TRBJ1-5, with TRBD1 matching 7 bases. Germline CDR1 DFQATT, CDR2 SNEGSKA (reference sequence). This CDR3 has 15 amino acids. Trimming cost V 6 bases and J 2 bases; bases outside gene matches: 10. As DNA, the CDR3 is TGCAGTGCGAGCCCAGGGGGATCGGGCAATCAGCCCCAGCATTTT. It yields the protein CSASPGGSGNQPQHF.

V usage is TRBV27 and J usage is TRBJ2-7; D ambiguous. From germline, CDR1 is MNHEY and CDR2 SMNVEV (reference sequence). V lost 5 bases and J 5 bases, leaving 19 bases between the germline ends. This CDR3 is 15 amino acids long. For the CDR3, the DNA is TGTGCCAGCAGTGAACCGGGCTCTGTTGGTGACGAGCAGTACTTC. Protein product: CASSEPGSVGDEQYF.

This clonotype has a single count. V is TRBV20-1 and J is TRBJ2-7; 10 bases line up with TRBD1. CDR1 and CDR2 from the germline V gene are DFQATT and SNEGSKA (reference sequence). This CDR3 is built from 15 residues. J lost 4 bases, V lost 4 bases, and 10 bases had no gene match. This CDR3 reads CSATTTGQGRYEQYF. CDR3 sequence (DNA): TGCAGTGCTACCACCACGGGACAGGGGAGATACGAGCAGTACTTC.

The CDR3 DNA reads as TGTGCCAGCAGACCATCAGGGGGATCGAATCAGCCCCAGCATTTT. This codes for CASRPSGGSNQPQHF. The chain carries TRBV6-5 and TRBJ1-5; 7 bases are shared with TRBD1. The V gene's germline CDR1 is MNHEY and CDR2 SVGAGI. The CDR3 spans 15 residues. The trim removed 6 bases at V and 4 bases at J, leaving 9 bases unmatched.

The sample holds a few counts of this clonotype. The J gene is TRBJ2-7, the V gene TRBV29-1; 7 bases are a match to TRBD2. In germline, CDR1 is SQVTM, CDR2 ANQGSEA. With V trimmed by 4 bases and J by 1 base, 4 bases remained unmatched. The CDR3 extends over 13 amino acids. CDR3 sequence: CSVGEGGSYEQYF. For the CDR3, the DNA is TGCAGCGTTGGAGAGGGAGGGTCCTACGAGCAGTACTTC.

The rearrangement links TRBV19 to TRBJ2-4, with TRBD2 matching over 9 bases. With 3 bases clipped from V and 8 bases from J, the junction kept 11 bases outside the gene matches. This CDR3 contains 16 residues. In germline, CDR1 is LNHDA, CDR2 SQIVND (reference sequence). The CDR3 loop reads CASSMRLAGEVDIQYF. The CDR3 region has the DNA TGTGCCAGTAGTATGAGATTAGCGGGGGAGGTTGACATTCAGTACTTC.